This passage covers 31 T cell receptor beta chains from one sample sequenced in a study of blood T cell repertoires in COVID-19. Generated by immunoSEQ multiplex PCR, the TCRdb table keeps only in-frame clones and is missing some. The sample contains about 26,000 clones, 81% of which appear only once. Material: peripheral blood. The receptors originated from a man aged 45-60 years with active or convalescent COVID-19.

The V call is TRBV25-1, the J call TRBJ2-7, with 9 nucleotides matching TRBD1. CDR3 size: 17 residues. V trimming: 8 bases; J trimming: 2 bases; junction bases outside the gene matches: 16. The germline gives CDR1 MGHDK, CDR2 SYGVNS. The CDR3 reads CASSSPEGTGRPYEQYF. The CDR3 DNA reads as TGTGCCAGCTCAAGTCCCGAAGGGACAGGGCGACCCTACGAGCAGTACTTC.

The gene calls are TRBV9 and TRBJ2-7, with D unclear. Germline assignment: CDR1 SGDLS and CDR2 YYNGEE. Trimming shortened V by 0 bases and J by 6 bases, and 10 bases separated the two germline ends. The CDR3 consists of 13 residues. CDR3 DNA: TGTGCCAGCAGCGTAGTGGTGGCCTCCGAGCAGTACTTC. Translated, it gives CASSVVVASEQYF. The variable domain in full, completed from reference TRBV9 and TRBJ2-7, reads DSGVTQTPKHLITATGQRVTLRCSPRSGDLSVYWYQQSLDQGLQFLIQYYNGEERAKGNILERFSAQQFPDLHSELNLSSLELGDSALYFCASSVVVASEQYFGPGTRLTVT.

This chain joins TRBV5-1 and TRBJ2-3, with 9 bases fitting TRBD2. V shed 1 base and J 4 bases; nucleotides not matched to a gene: 10. CDR1 is SGHRS and CDR2 is YFSETQ in the germline V gene. The CDR3 totals 17 residues. The CDR3: CASSLLGSSGMSDTQYF. The CDR3 region has the DNA TGCGCCAGCAGCTTGCTAGGCTCTAGCGGGATGTCAGATACGCAGTATTTT.

The rearrangement links TRBV13 to TRBJ2-2; D remains ambiguous. V lost 3 bases and J lost 7, with 9 bases in between. The CDR3 has 13 amino acids. In germline, CDR1 is PRHDT, CDR2 FYEKMQ (reference sequence). CDR3 sequence reads: CASSFRVRGELFF. In nucleotides, the CDR3 is TGTGCCAGCAGCTTCCGGGTTCGCGGGGAGCTGTTTTTT.

The rearrangement uses TRBV6-1 and TRBJ1-2; 10 positions agree with TRBD1. The CDR3 consists of 14 residues. V trimming: 1 base; J trimming: 4 bases; junction bases outside the gene matches: 0. Germline CDR1 reads MNHNS; CDR2 reads SASEGT. The CDR3 protein is CASSEGTGGYGYTF. The DNA for the CDR3 is TGTGCCAGCAGTGAAGGGACAGGGGGCTATGGCTACACCTTC.

This chain joins TRBV29-1 and TRBJ2-2; 8 nucleotides agree with TRBD1. V lost 7 bases, J lost 1 base, and 5 bases stayed unmatched. This CDR3 comprises 14 residues. In germline, CDR1 is SQVTM, CDR2 ANQGSEA. The CDR3 reads CSGRTGLNTGELFF. For the CDR3, the DNA is TGCAGCGGGCGGACAGGGTTGAACACCGGGGAGCTGTTTTTT.

A few counts support this clone. The chain carries TRBV5-4 and TRBJ2-7; 8 nucleotides line up with TRBD1. The V segment lost 7 bases and the J segment 4 bases; nucleotides outside the gene matches: 4. In germline, CDR1 is SGHNT, CDR2 YYREEE (reference sequence). This CDR3 has 12 residues. The CDR3 protein is CASVGQGYEQYF. The CDR3 DNA follows: TGTGCCAGCGTAGGACAGGGATACGAGCAGTACTTC.

This sequence joins TRBV19 and TRBJ2-5; D gene uncertain. The V end was cut by 4 bases, the J end by 2 bases, with 8 bases between. Germline V lookup: CDR1 LNHDA, CDR2 SQIVND (reference sequence). This CDR3 is built from 13 residues. CDR3 sequence (DNA): TGTGCCAGTAGTAAGGCAGGACAAGAGACCCAGTACTTC. Residues: CASSKAGQETQYF.

This clone was seen more than once but under ten times. The CDR3 DNA sequence: TGTGCCAGCAGCTTAAAGGGCCCTTCGCGGGACGAGCAGTACTTC. Its translation: CASSLKGPSRDEQYF. The chain uses TRBV11-2 and TRBJ2-7, with a possible D match to TRBD2 (5 bases). Germline V CDR1 and CDR2: SGHAT, FQNNGV. Trimming cost V 2 bases and J 5 bases, with 16 bases left between them. There are 15 residues in the CDR3.

This clone showed up just once. The V and J genes are TRBV4-2 and TRBJ1-2; 9 bases align to TRBD1. Germline V gene sequence: CDR1 LGHNA, CDR2 YNFKEQ. The CDR3 runs 15 residues. Trimming took 0 bases from V and 5 from J; bases not matched to a gene: 4. CDR3: CASSQEQTGGYGYTF. The DNA for the CDR3 is TGTGCCAGCAGCCAAGAGCAGACAGGGGGGTATGGCTACACCTTC.

The chain recombines TRBV29-1 with TRBJ1-1; 9 bases map to TRBD1. The CDR3 spans 14 residues. Germline assignment: CDR1 SQVTM and CDR2 ANQGSEA. The V segment lost 7 bases and the J segment 1 base; nucleotides outside the gene matches: 7. The CDR3 spells CSAAPDRGNTEAFF. For the CDR3, the DNA is TGCAGCGCAGCGCCGGACAGGGGGAACACTGAAGCTTTCTTT.

The chain has TRBV14 and TRBJ2-3; D not resolved. Germline V lookup: CDR1 SGHDN, CDR2 FVKESK. The CDR3 spans 15 residues. V lost 4 bases, J lost 1 base, and 12 bases lay in between. This chain's CDR3 is CASSPVAVRTDTQYF. The CDR3 DNA sequence: TGTGCCAGCAGCCCCGTGGCGGTTCGCACAGATACGCAGTATTTT.

This rearrangement joins TRBV12-2 to TRBJ2-2; the DNA was not used to check the table's D call, TRBD2. TRBV12-2 represents a pseudogene. This CDR3 contains 24 residues. The CDR3 nucleotides are TGTGCAAGTCGCTTACAGGCTCCAAAGGCGCGGGGGCTTGCGTTGGTAGGGGACACCGGGGAGCTGTTTTTT. It codes for CASRLQAPKARGLALVGDTGELFF.

This clone was picked up one time. The J gene is TRBJ1-4, the V gene TRBV15; possibly TRBD1 for D (5 bases). V was shortened by 1 base and J by 3 bases, with 9 bases between the two germline ends. CDR1 LNHNV and CDR2 YYDKDF come from the germline V gene (reference sequence). The CDR3 contains 15 residues. In nucleotides, the CDR3 is TGTGCCACCAGCAGAGGGGGGGATGCTAATGAAAAACTGTTTTTT. Its translation is CATSRGGDANEKLFF.

This clone was seen only once. This chain connects TRBV12-3 or TRBV12-4 to TRBJ2-5, with D tentatively TRBD2 (5 bases). V dropped 0 bases and J dropped 3 bases, with 5 bases sitting between them. CDR3 size: 13 residues. The CDR3 nucleotides read TGTGCCAGCAGTTTAGCGCGGGAAGAGACCCAGTACTTC. Protein sequence: CASSLAREETQYF.

CDR3 nucleotide sequence: TGCGCCAGCAGCTTGGAGTCGGTCTACGAGCAGTACTTC. Its protein is CASSLESVYEQYF. The V and J genes are TRBV5-1 and TRBJ2-7; D is unclear. V lost 0 bases, J lost 3 bases, and 7 bases lay in between. This CDR3 has 13 amino acids. Germline lookup yields CDR1 SGHRS and CDR2 YFSETQ.

The chain joins TRBV6-4 to TRBJ2-5; TRBD2 might be the D (6 bases). V was trimmed by 8 bases and J by 4 bases, leaving 17 bases between them. This CDR3 is 14 amino acids long. CDR1 and CDR2 (germline): MRHNA, SNTAGT. CDR3 sequence: CASAGFAGSETQYF. The CDR3 nucleotides read TGTGCCAGCGCGGGATTCGCGGGTTCAGAGACCCAGTACTTC.

The V and J genes are TRBV4-1 and TRBJ2-4; TRBD2 matches at 15 bases. Germline CDR1 reads MGHRA; CDR2 reads YSYEKL. The CDR3 is made up of 19 amino acids. With 5 bases clipped from V and 3 bases from J, the junction kept 11 bases outside the gene matches. CDR3 loop: CASSSPGLAGGRVKNIQYF. CDR3 DNA: TGCGCCAGCAGCTCCCCGGGACTAGCGGGAGGTAGGGTCAAAAACATTCAGTACTTC.

The rearrangement joins TRBV6-5 to TRBJ1-5, with 7 bases matching TRBD1. V was clipped by 5 bases and J by 6 bases; unmatched bases: 7. The CDR3 spans 14 residues. The V gene's germline CDR1 is MNHEY and CDR2 SVGAGI. In DNA form, the CDR3 reads TGTGCCAGCAGTCACAGGGGTGGGCGTCAGCCCCAGCATTTT. Protein product: CASSHRGGRQPQHF.

The V and J genes are TRBV7-4 and TRBJ2-1, with D tentatively TRBD2 (6 bases). The germline V gene has CDR1 SGHVT and CDR2 SQSDAQ. The CDR3 spans 15 residues. The ends were cut back, 8 bases at V and 3 bases at J, with 17 bases in the middle. CDR3 coding DNA: TGTGCCAGCGCCCCACGCCGGCGGGACTACAATGAGCAGTTCTTC. Its protein is CASAPRRRDYNEQFF.

The rearrangement links TRBV28 to TRBJ1-2; D possibly corresponds to TRBD1 (6 bases). Germline V gene lookup returns CDR1 MDHEN and CDR2 SYDVKM. V was trimmed by 2 bases and J by 0 bases, leaving 19 bases between them. This CDR3 has 18 residues. Here the CDR3 reads CASSLGQRTVSTNYGYTF. CDR3 nucleotides: TGTGCCAGCAGTTTAGGACAGAGAACGGTCAGTACTAACTATGGCTACACCTTC.

The J gene is TRBJ1-3, the V gene TRBV3-1 (or the pseudogene TRBV3-2); no firm D call. Per germline, CDR1 LGHDT and CDR2 YNNKEL (reference sequence). This CDR3 spans 16 amino acids. Trimming left V 1 base short and J 4 bases short, with 14 bases between. CDR3 residues: CASSQGPTVQGNTIYF. CDR3 nucleotide sequence: TGTGCCAGCAGCCAAGGACCGACTGTCCAGGGAAACACCATATATTTT.

The V and J genes are TRBV12-3 or TRBV12-4 and TRBJ1-1; possible D gene TRBD1, 5 bases. The CDR3 extends over 12 amino acids. Trimming cost V 3 bases and J 4 bases, with 6 bases left between them. The CDR3 here is CASSFGGTEAFF. The CDR3 coding sequence is TGTGCCAGCAGTTTCGGGGGCACTGAAGCTTTCTTT.

The gene calls are TRBV7-2 and TRBJ2-5; perhaps TRBD2 as D (6 bases). The CDR3 contains 16 residues. Looked up from germline, CDR1 is SGHTA and CDR2 is FQGNSA. V lost 1 base to trimming and J lost 1 base, with 13 bases between them. DNA of the CDR3: TGTGCCAGCAGCTTAGTGACCGGGAGCCTCCAAGAGACCCAGTACTTC. It translates to CASSLVTGSLQETQYF.

This chain joins TRBV11-1 and TRBJ2-7, with D maybe TRBD1 (6 bases). The germline V gene encodes CDR1 SGHAT and CDR2 FQDESV (reference sequence). V lost 5 bases and J 2 bases, leaving 10 bases between the germline ends. The CDR3 consists of 13 residues. As DNA, the CDR3 is TGTGCCAGCAGCCAGGACAGCACCTACGAGCAGTACTTC. This gives the protein CASSQDSTYEQYF.

This rearrangement joins TRBV30 to TRBJ1-2, with D uncertain. This CDR3 has 16 amino acids. V dropped 3 bases and J dropped 4 bases, with 21 bases sitting between them. Germline V lookup: CDR1 GTSNPN, CDR2 SVGIG (reference sequence). In nucleotides, the CDR3 is TGTGCCTGGAGCGGAAAACACTTTGAGGCAAGCTATGGCTACACCTTC. This encodes CAWSGKHFEASYGYTF.

The gene calls are TRBV6-5 and TRBJ2-3; no definite D call. The CDR3 totals 13 residues. V shed 7 bases and J shed 2 bases, with 10 bases lying between them. The V gene's germline CDR1 is MNHEY and CDR2 SVGAGI. The CDR3: CASTRQYTDTQYF. CDR3 in DNA: TGTGCCAGCACGCGACAATACACAGATACGCAGTATTTT.

This clone has a single count. A junction end diverges from the germline sequence, so it may reflect a read error. The J gene is TRBJ1-2, the V gene TRBV30, with a tentative D call TRBD1 (6 bases). The CDR3 spans 21 residues. Germline CDR1 GTSNPN, CDR2 SVGIG (reference sequence). In DNA form, the CDR3 reads TGTGCCTGGGGTGTCGAAATAGTCTTAAAATTAGGACAGCTATCCAACTATGGCTACACCTTC. Translating it yields CAWGVEIVLKLGQLSNYGYTF.

The J gene is TRBJ1-2, the V gene TRBV18; D is possibly TRBD1 (6 bases). Germline CDR1 is KGHSH and CDR2 is LQKENI. V was pared by 5 bases and J by 6 bases, with 19 bases between. The CDR3 extends over 15 amino acids. CDR3 protein: CASSGYQGTDDGYTF. CDR3 sequence (DNA): TGTGCCAGCTCAGGCTACCAGGGGACCGACGATGGCTACACCTTC. Together with reference TRBV18 and TRBJ1-2, the CDR3 gives the full variable domain: NAGVMQNPRHLVRRRGQEARLRCSPMKGHSHVYWYRQLPEEGLKFMVYLQKENIIDESGMPKERFSAEFPKEGPSILRIQQVVRGDSAAYFCASSGYQGTDDGYTFGSGTRLTVV.

Written as DNA, the CDR3 is TGTGCCAGCAGCGTAGTATGGAACACTGAAGCTTTCTTT. Amino acid sequence: CASSVVWNTEAFF. The chain is built from TRBV9 and TRBJ1-1; D not certain. Germline assignment: CDR1 SGDLS and CDR2 YYNGEE. The CDR3 sequence is 13 residues long. Trimming took 0 bases from V and 1 from J, leaving 4 bases between them.

V gene TRBV27 combines with J gene TRBJ1-2; TRBD1 is a possible D gene (6 bases). The germline CDR1 and CDR2 sequences are MNHEY and SMNVEV (reference sequence). V lost 4 bases to trimming and J lost 0 bases, with 12 bases between them. The CDR3 sequence is 15 residues long. The CDR3: CASSSTGLPNYGYTF. The DNA of the CDR3 is TGTGCCAGCAGTTCGACAGGCCTCCCTAACTATGGCTACACCTTC.